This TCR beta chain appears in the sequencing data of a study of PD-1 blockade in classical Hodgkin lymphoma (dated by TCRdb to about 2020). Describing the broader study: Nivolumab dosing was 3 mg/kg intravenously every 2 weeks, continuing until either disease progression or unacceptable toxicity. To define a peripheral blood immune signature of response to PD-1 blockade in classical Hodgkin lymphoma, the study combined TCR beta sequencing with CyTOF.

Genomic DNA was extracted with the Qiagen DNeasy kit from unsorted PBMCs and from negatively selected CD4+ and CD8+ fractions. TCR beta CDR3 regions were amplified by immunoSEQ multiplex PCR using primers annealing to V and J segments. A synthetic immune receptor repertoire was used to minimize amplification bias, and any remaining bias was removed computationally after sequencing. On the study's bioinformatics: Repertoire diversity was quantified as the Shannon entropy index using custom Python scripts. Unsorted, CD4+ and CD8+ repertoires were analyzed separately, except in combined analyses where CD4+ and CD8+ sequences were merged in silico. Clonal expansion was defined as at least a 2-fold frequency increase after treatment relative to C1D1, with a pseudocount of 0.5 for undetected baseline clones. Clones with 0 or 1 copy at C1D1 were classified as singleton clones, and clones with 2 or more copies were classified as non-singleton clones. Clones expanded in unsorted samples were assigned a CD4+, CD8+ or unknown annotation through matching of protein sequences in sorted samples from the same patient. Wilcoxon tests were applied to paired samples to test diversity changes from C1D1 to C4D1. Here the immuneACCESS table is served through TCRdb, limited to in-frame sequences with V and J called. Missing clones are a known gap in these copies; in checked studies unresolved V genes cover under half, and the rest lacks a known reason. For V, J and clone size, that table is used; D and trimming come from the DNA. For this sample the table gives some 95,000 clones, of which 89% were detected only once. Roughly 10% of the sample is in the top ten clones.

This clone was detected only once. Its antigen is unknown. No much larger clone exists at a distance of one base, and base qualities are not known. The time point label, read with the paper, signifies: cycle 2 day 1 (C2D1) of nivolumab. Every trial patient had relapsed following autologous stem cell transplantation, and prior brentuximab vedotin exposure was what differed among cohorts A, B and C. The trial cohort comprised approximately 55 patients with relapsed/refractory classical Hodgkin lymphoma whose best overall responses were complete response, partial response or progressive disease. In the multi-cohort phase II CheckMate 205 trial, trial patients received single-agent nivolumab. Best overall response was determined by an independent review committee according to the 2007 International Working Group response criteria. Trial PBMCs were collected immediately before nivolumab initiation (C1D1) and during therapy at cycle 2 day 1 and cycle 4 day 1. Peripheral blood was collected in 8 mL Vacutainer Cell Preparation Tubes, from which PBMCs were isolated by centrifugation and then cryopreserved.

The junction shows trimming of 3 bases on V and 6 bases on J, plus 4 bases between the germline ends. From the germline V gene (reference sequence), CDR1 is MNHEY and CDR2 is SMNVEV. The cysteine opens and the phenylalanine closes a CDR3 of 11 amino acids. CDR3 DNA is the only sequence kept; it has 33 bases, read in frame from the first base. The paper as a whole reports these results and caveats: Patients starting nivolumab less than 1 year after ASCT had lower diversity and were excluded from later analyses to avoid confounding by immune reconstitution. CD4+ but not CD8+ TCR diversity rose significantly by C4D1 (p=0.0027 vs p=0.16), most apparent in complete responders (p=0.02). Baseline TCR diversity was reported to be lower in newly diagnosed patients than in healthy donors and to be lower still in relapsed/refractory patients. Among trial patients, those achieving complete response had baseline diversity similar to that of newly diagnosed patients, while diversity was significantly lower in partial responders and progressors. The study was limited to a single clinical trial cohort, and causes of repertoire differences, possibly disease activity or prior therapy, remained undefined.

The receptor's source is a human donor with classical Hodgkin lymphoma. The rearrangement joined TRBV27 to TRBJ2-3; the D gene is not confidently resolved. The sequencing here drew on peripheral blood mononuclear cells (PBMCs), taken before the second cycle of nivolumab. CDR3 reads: CASSFFDTQYF. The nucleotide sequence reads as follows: TGTGCCAGCAGTTTTTTTGATACGCAGTATTTT.